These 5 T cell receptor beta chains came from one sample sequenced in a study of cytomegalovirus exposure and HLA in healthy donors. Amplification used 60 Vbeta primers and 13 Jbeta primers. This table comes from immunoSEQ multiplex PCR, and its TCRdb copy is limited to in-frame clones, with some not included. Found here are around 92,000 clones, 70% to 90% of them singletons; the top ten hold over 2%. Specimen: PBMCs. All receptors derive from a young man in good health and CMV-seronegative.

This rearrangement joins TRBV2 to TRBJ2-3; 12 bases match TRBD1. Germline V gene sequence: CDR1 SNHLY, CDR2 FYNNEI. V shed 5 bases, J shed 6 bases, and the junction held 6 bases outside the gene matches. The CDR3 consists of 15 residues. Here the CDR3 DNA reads TGTGCCAGCAGTTGGGACAGGGGGCTTTACGATACGCAGTATTTT. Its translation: CASSWDRGLYDTQYF.

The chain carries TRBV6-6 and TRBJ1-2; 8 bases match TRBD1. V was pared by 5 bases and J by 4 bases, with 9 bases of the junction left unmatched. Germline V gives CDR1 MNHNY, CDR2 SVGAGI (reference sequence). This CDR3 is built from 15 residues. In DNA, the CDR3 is TGTGCCAGCAGTCCAAACCGGGACAGGCCCTATGGCTACACCTTC. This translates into CASSPNRDRPYGYTF.

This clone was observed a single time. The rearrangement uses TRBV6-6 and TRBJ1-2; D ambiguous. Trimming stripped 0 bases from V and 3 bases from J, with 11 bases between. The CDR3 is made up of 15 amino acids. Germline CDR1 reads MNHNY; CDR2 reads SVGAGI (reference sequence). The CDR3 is CASSYSVAQDYGYTF. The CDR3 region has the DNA TGTGCCAGCAGTTACTCCGTCGCGCAGGACTATGGCTACACCTTC.

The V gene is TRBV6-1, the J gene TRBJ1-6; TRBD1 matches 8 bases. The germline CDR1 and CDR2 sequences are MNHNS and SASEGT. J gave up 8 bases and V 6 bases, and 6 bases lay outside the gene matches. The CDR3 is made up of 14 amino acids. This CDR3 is CASRTVTGDSPLHF. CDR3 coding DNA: TGTGCCAGCAGGACCGTGACAGGGGATTCACCCCTCCACTTT.

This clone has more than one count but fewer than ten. The CDR3 nucleotides are TGTGCCAGCAGTCAACAGGGCCGGACAGTCTACGAGCAGTACTTC. Its protein is CASSQQGRTVYEQYF. This chain links TRBV6-6 with TRBJ2-7; maybe TRBD1 (6 bases). CDR1 and CDR2 from the germline V gene are MNHNY and SVGAGI (reference sequence). This CDR3 region has 15 residues. V was cut by 5 bases and J by 3 bases, with 17 bases left in between.